This TCR beta chain was retrieved from a study of blood T cells in healthy people across ages. Study results and limitations: A greater number of naive CD4+ cells and higher diversity distinguished long-lived donors from aged donors.

V lost 2 bases and J 3 bases, leaving 11 bases between the germline ends. Germline V gene data show CDR1 as LGHDT and CDR2 as YNNKEL (reference sequence). CDR3 size: 15 residues. As for this clonotype: Its antigen is not known.

It was with a sample-barcoded 5' primer and a J-beta primer mix that a second PCR of roughly 7 to 12 cycles was run. Every sample gave at least 3 million paired-end reads containing CDR3. TCRdb reprocessed the 5' RACE reads via MiXCR and lists one record per CDR3 protein. The data hold around 900,000 distinct CDR3 sequences, with around 28% observed a single time. This sequence joins TRBV3-1 and TRBJ1-5, with D unclear. The clonotype originates from a woman of 80 years or more in good health. Sequenced sample: blood. CDR3 nucleotide sequence: TGTGCCAGCAGCCAATCCGGGGTAGTCAATCAGCCCCAGCATTTT. This sequence encodes CASSQSGVVNQPQHF.